This T cell receptor (beta chain) appears in the sequencing data of a study of cytomegalovirus exposure and HLA in healthy donors. Study results and limitations: The listing of 150 to 200 TCR beta chains classed them as cytomegalovirus-associated.

As to this clone: As yet, its antigen is unknown.

Researchers ran the PCR with 60 Vbeta and 13 Jbeta primers. The assay was immunoSEQ multiplex PCR, and TCRdb's table has in-frame clones only and misses some. The sample includes about 150,000 clones, about 68% seen only once; the top ten take 1.2% to 1.5%. The clonotype comes from a young man in good health and CMV-seronegative. Sequencing input: PBMCs.

The DNA of the CDR3 is TGTGCCATCAGTAGAGGGGGGGCCGGCCAAGAGACCCAGTACTTC. Translated: CAISRGGAGQETQYF. This chain joins TRBV10-3 and TRBJ2-5, with TRBD2 as a possible D gene (7 bases). The CDR3 is 15 amino acids. From germline, CDR1 is ENHRY and CDR2 SYGVKD. The ends were cut back, 5 bases at V and 1 base at J, with 14 bases in the middle.